Given below is one T cell receptor beta chain in context. As yet, its antigen is unknown. V shed 4 bases and J 7 bases; nucleotides not matched to a gene: 8. Germline V gene data show CDR1 as SGHRS and CDR2 as YFSETQ. This CDR3 spans 15 amino acids. This specimen comes from a study of OX40 agonist ivuxolimab in advanced cancers. Findings and limits, study-wide: In the 0.1 to 3.0 mg/kg range, CD4+ and CD8+ blood T cells had expanded clonally by week 6.

Using immunoSEQ multiplex PCR, the repertoire was profiled, and TCRdb retains in-frame clones only, with some absent. The profile shows about 64,000 clones, about nine tenths of them singletons. This TCR was recovered from an adult with an advanced solid tumor such as melanoma, head and neck, liver or kidney cancer. V gene TRBV5-1 combines with J gene TRBJ2-1; 10 positions agree with TRBD2. Sequencing was performed on CD4+ or CD8+ T cells sorted from blood, taken in a trial of the OX40 agonist ivuxolimab. CDR3 in amino acids: CASSDPAGGPNEQFF. CDR3 DNA: TGCGCCAGCAGCGATCCAGCGGGAGGGCCAAATGAGCAGTTCTTC.